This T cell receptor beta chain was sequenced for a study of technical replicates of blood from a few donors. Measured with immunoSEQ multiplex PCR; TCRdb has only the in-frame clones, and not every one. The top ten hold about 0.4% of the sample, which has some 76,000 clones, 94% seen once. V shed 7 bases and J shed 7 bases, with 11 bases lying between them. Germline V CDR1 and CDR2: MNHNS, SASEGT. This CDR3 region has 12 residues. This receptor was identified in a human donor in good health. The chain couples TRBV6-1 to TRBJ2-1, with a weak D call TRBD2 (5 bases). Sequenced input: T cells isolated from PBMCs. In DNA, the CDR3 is TGTGCCAGCAACCGGGATTGGAATGAGCAGTTCTTC. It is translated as CASNRDWNEQFF.